This is a list of T cell receptor beta chains from one sample in a study of glioma-infiltrating T cells after dendritic cell vaccination. The table came from immunoSEQ multiplex PCR; TCRdb's copy has only in-frame clones and leaves some out. The table records 55,000 to 75,000 clones, roughly four fifths of them present only once. This specimen consisted of blood, obtained after dendritic cell vaccination. The receptor set was obtained from a human donor with glioblastoma. CDR3s include the opening cysteine and the closing phenylalanine or tryptophan. A D gene is named only where the DNA matches it firmly. Part of the rows lack a size; the others show once, few, many or a class for expanded clones.

clone_size: -
d_call: -
j_call: TRBJ1-2
v_call: TRBV11-2
cdr3_aa: CASSLERRSAGAYYGYTF
cdr3_nt: TGTGCCAGCAGCTTAGAAAGACGGTCCGCAGGGGCCTACTATGGCTACACCTTC

clone_size: -
d_call: TRBD2
j_call: TRBJ2-3
v_call: TRBV30
cdr3_aa: CAGSGGAIDTQYF
cdr3_nt: TGTGCCGGTAGCGGGGGGGCAATAGATACGCAGTATTTT

clone_size: -
d_call: TRBD1
j_call: TRBJ1-6
v_call: TRBV30
cdr3_aa: CASQQGSSYNSPLHF
cdr3_nt: TGTGCCTCCCAACAGGGGAGCTCCTATAATTCACCCCTCCACTTT

clone_size: once
d_call: -
j_call: TRBJ1-2
v_call: TRBV27
cdr3_aa: CASRVQADKNYGYTF
cdr3_nt: TGTGCCAGCAGAGTACAGGCCGATAAAAACTATGGCTACACCTTC

clone_size: -
d_call: -
j_call: TRBJ2-1
v_call: TRBV5-6
cdr3_aa: CASSLSQGYNEQFF
cdr3_nt: TGTGCCAGCAGCTTGTCACAGGGCTACAATGAGCAGTTCTTC

clone_size: -
d_call: -
j_call: TRBJ2-2
v_call: TRBV6-5
cdr3_aa: CASSYAEFGELFF
cdr3_nt: TGTGCCAGCAGTTACGCTGAGTTCGGGGAGCTGTTTTTT

clone_size: -
d_call: TRBD1
j_call: TRBJ1-5
v_call: TRBV5-6
cdr3_aa: CASSHKPGQGFPQHF
cdr3_nt: TGTGCCAGCAGCCATAAACCGGGACAGGGATTTCCCCAGCATTTT

clone_size: -
d_call: -
j_call: TRBJ2-7
v_call: TRBV7-9
cdr3_aa: CASGKGGVSYEQYF
cdr3_nt: TGTGCCAGCGGAAAGGGGGGGGTTTCCTACGAGCAGTACTTC

clone_size: once
d_call: -
j_call: TRBJ2-6
v_call: TRBV5-8
cdr3_aa: CASSLSRLGVTGANVLTF
cdr3_nt: TGTGCCAGCAGCTTGTCGCGTTTAGGGGTCACTGGGGCCAACGTCCTGACTTTC

clone_size: -
d_call: TRBD2
j_call: TRBJ2-3
v_call: TRBV2
cdr3_aa: CASRPSASGGTQYF
cdr3_nt: TGTGCCAGCCGACCATCGGCTAGCGGTGGTACGCAGTATTTT

clone_size: -
d_call: TRBD2
j_call: TRBJ2-1
v_call: TRBV9
cdr3_aa: CASSGISGGLDEQFF
cdr3_nt: TGTGCCAGCAGCGGCATTAGCGGGGGGCTTGATGAGCAGTTCTTC

clone_size: -
d_call: TRBD1
j_call: TRBJ2-3
v_call: TRBV11-3
cdr3_aa: CASSLGTGDTDTQYF
cdr3_nt: TGTGCCAGCAGCCTCGGGACAGGGGATACAGATACGCAGTATTTT

clone_size: once
d_call: -
j_call: TRBJ1-1
v_call: TRBV13
cdr3_aa: CASSSGGGNTEAFF
cdr3_nt: TGTGCCAGCAGCTCTGGGGGGGGGAACACTGAAGCTTTCTTT

clone_size: -
d_call: TRBD1
j_call: TRBJ2-7
v_call: TRBV18
cdr3_aa: CASSPPGQGGYEQYF
cdr3_nt: TGTGCCAGCTCACCACCGGGACAGGGTGGCTACGAGCAGTACTTC

clone_size: -
d_call: -
j_call: TRBJ2-5
v_call: TRBV30
cdr3_aa: CAWSSAVFVETQYF
cdr3_nt: TGTGCCTGGAGTAGCGCCGTTTTTGTAGAGACCCAGTACTTC

clone_size: -
d_call: -
j_call: TRBJ1-5
v_call: TRBV30
cdr3_aa: CAWSEAVGKGEGQPQHF
cdr3_nt: TGTGCCTGGAGTGAGGCGGTGGGGAAGGGAGAGGGTCAGCCCCAGCATTTT

clone_size: -
d_call: TRBD1
j_call: TRBJ2-7
v_call: TRBV19
cdr3_aa: CASSPRTGSSYEQYF
cdr3_nt: TGTGCCAGTAGTCCGAGGACAGGGAGCTCCTACGAGCAGTACTTC

clone_size: -
d_call: -
j_call: TRBJ1-1
v_call: TRBV10-1
cdr3_aa: CASSDESGTPTEAFF
cdr3_nt: TGCGCCAGCAGTGACGAATCTGGGACACCTACTGAAGCTTTCTTT

clone_size: -
d_call: TRBD1
j_call: TRBJ2-1
v_call: TRBV19
cdr3_aa: CASSVSGTAQYEQFF
cdr3_nt: TGTGCCAGTAGCGTATCCGGGACAGCTCAGTATGAGCAGTTCTTC

clone_size: -
d_call: TRBD2
j_call: TRBJ2-3
v_call: TRBV5-1
cdr3_aa: CASSRGGAPDTQYF
cdr3_nt: TGCGCCAGCAGCCGCGGGGGGGCCCCAGATACGCAGTATTTT